This passage covers 4 T cell receptor beta chains from one sample sequenced in a study of T cell responses to AZD1222 COVID-19 vaccine. Sequenced by immunoSEQ multiplex PCR; TCRdb stores in-frame clones only, minus some. The data contain 100,000 to 150,000 clones, 85% of them seen just once; the ten biggest clones take up 3.5% to 5.5%. The specimen comprised peripheral blood, sampled 28 days after the second AZD1222 dose. Receptor source: an adult who received the AZD1222 COVID-19 vaccine.

The rearrangement joins TRBV30 to TRBJ1-4; D perhaps matches TRBD1 (6 bases). CDR1 GTSNPN and CDR2 SVGIG come from the germline V gene (reference sequence). V was shortened by 2 bases and J by 2 bases, with 15 bases between the two germline ends. CDR3 size: 16 residues. In DNA, the CDR3 is TGTGCCTGGAGTCGGGTGGGGGCGCGGACTAATGAAAAACTGTTTTTT. Amino acids: CAWSRVGARTNEKLFF.

This clone has just a few counts. In DNA, the CDR3 is TGTGCCAGCTCACCATTCCTGGCGGGGGAAGAGACCCAGTACTTC. Its translation: CASSPFLAGEETQYF. The J gene is TRBJ2-5, the V gene TRBV18; TRBD2 matches at 7 bases. The CDR3 runs to 15 residues. Germline-derived CDR1 and CDR2 are KGHSH and LQKENI. Trimming at V came to 2 bases and at J to 3 bases, leaving 6 bases not matched to a gene.

This sequence joins TRBV5-1 and TRBJ1-1, with D maybe TRBD1 (6 bases). The CDR3 runs 15 residues. V lost 1 base to trimming and J lost 5 bases, with 15 bases between them. CDR1 and CDR2 (germline): SGHRS, YFSETQ. The chain's CDR3 is CASSLSGARDTEAFF. In DNA, the CDR3 is TGCGCCAGCAGCTTGTCGGGGGCGCGGGATACTGAAGCTTTCTTT.

This chain uses TRBV6-6 with TRBJ1-2; D gene unclear. The CDR3 has 13 amino acids. Germline loops: CDR1 MNHNY, CDR2 SVGAGI (reference sequence). The ends were cut back, 7 bases at V and 8 bases at J, with 17 bases in the middle. The CDR3 sequence is CASTQAPGGGYTF. CDR3 coding DNA: TGTGCCAGCACCCAGGCCCCCGGAGGAGGCTACACCTTC.